The 31 T cell receptor beta chains reported below all come from one sample, sequenced in a study of shared clonotypes between healthy human individuals. Assay: immunoSEQ multiplex PCR; the TCRdb copy retains only in-frame clones and omits some. The sample lists 400,000 to 600,000 clones; roughly 79% were seen once. Material: PBMCs. All receptors derive from a woman between 40 and 55 years old in good health. Some clones in this sample may be carry-over from other donors' samples.

V is TRBV7-9 and J is TRBJ2-7, with a tentative D call TRBD2 (5 bases). Trimming pared 3 bases from V and 1 base from J, leaving 10 bases between. The V gene's germline CDR1 is SEHNR and CDR2 FQNEAQ (reference sequence). The CDR3 sequence is 14 residues long. The DNA for the CDR3 is TGTGCCAGCAGCTTCGGGTCGGGATCCTACGAGCAGTACTTC. This gives the protein CASSFGSGSYEQYF.

The chain is built from TRBV7-9 and TRBJ1-2; weak D call: TRBD1 (6 bases). CDR3 length equals 17 residues. Germline lookup yields CDR1 SEHNR and CDR2 FQNEAQ (reference sequence). V dropped 1 base and J dropped 5 bases, with 20 bases sitting between them. CDR3 in amino acids: CASSLEFRDIGGYGYTF. The CDR3 coding sequence is TGTGCCAGCAGCTTAGAATTCCGGGACATAGGGGGATATGGCTACACCTTC.

Regarding this clone: This sample includes further DNA sequences coding for the same CDR3. The chain uses TRBV7-2 and TRBJ1-1; D may be TRBD1 (6 bases). Germline CDR1 is SGHTA and CDR2 is FQGNSA. V lost 3 bases and J 4 bases, leaving 9 bases between the germline ends. This CDR3 comprises 13 residues. In DNA form, the CDR3 reads TGTGCCAGCAGCTTGACAGGCGGCACTGAAGCTTTCTTT. Translation: CASSLTGGTEAFF. The variable domain in full, with the rest retrieved from reference TRBV7-2 and TRBJ1-1, is GAGVSQSPSNKVTEKGKDVELRCDPISGHTALYWYRQSLGQGLEFLIYFQGNSAPDKSGLPSDRFSAERTGGSVSTLTIQRTQQEDSAVYLCASSLTGGTEAFFGQGTRLTVV.

The chain uses TRBV7-9 and TRBJ2-5; 16 positions agree with TRBD2. CDR3 size: 18 residues. Germline CDR1 and CDR2: SEHNR and FQNEAQ (reference sequence). J lost 3 bases, V lost 5 bases, and 9 bases had no gene match. CDR3 in amino acids: CASSTGTSGRGVEETQYF. CDR3 in DNA: TGTGCCAGCAGCACCGGGACTAGCGGGAGGGGAGTTGAAGAGACCCAGTACTTC.

This sequence joins TRBV9 and TRBJ2-1; 7 nucleotides match TRBD2. With V trimmed by 4 bases and J by 1 base, 8 bases remained unmatched. Germline CDR1 and CDR2: SGDLS and YYNGEE. The CDR3 loop spans 16 amino acids. CDR3 amino acids: CASSPRGGRSYNEQFF. Here the CDR3 DNA reads TGTGCCAGCAGCCCAAGGGGCGGGAGATCCTACAATGAGCAGTTCTTC.

The V and J genes are TRBV7-2 and TRBJ1-4, with D maybe TRBD1 (5 bases). The V gene's germline CDR1 is SGHTA and CDR2 FQGNSA. Trimming removed 5 bases from V and 10 bases from J, with 11 bases in between. The CDR3 has 12 amino acids. CDR3 sequence reads: CASSPDGGKLFF. The CDR3 DNA sequence: TGTGCCAGCAGCCCCGACGGGGGAAAACTGTTTTTT. The full variable domain, its missing parts supplied by reference TRBV7-2 and TRBJ1-4, is GAGVSQSPSNKVTEKGKDVELRCDPISGHTALYWYRQSLGQGLEFLIYFQGNSAPDKSGLPSDRFSAERTGGSVSTLTIQRTQQEDSAVYLCASSPDGGKLFFGSGTQLSVL.

The gene calls are TRBV6-1 and TRBJ2-1; perhaps TRBD2 as D (6 bases). The V and J ends lost 5 bases and 9 bases respectively, with 17 bases between them. The CDR3 covers 14 residues. Germline CDR1 is MNHNS and CDR2 is SASEGT. The CDR3 nucleotides are TGTGCCAGCAGTAATCCGAGACTAGATTTTGAGCAGTTCTTC. Translated, it gives CASSNPRLDFEQFF.

J is TRBJ2-1 and V is TRBV28; TRBD2 matches at 10 bases. V trimming: 3 bases; J trimming: 7 bases; junction bases outside the gene matches: 9. Germline CDR1 reads MDHEN; CDR2 reads SYDVKM. CDR3 length: 16 amino acids. The CDR3 sequence: CASSFLGIAGGNEQFF. CDR3 bases: TGTGCCAGCAGTTTTTTAGGGATAGCGGGAGGAAATGAGCAGTTCTTC.

V is TRBV7-8 and J is TRBJ2-1; D is possibly TRBD1 or TRBD2 (5 bases each). Trimming cost V 1 base and J 6 bases, with 13 bases left between them. Germline assignment: CDR1 SGHVS and CDR2 FQNEAQ. The CDR3 has 15 amino acids. The CDR3 nucleotides are TGTGCCAGCAGCTTAGTCGGGGCCGTGGGCAATGAGCAGTTCTTC. It is translated as CASSLVGAVGNEQFF.

This clone appeared a single time. V gene TRBV5-1 combines with J gene TRBJ2-7; TRBD2 agrees at 8 bases. V lost 0 bases to trimming and J lost 1 base; unmatched junction nucleotides: 12. From germline, CDR1 is SGHRS and CDR2 YFSETQ. This CDR3 comprises 18 residues. CDR3 DNA sequence: TGCGCCAGCAGCTTGGCGTCTAGCGGGCGACCTTCGTCCTACGAGCAGTACTTC. This gives the protein CASSLASSGRPSSYEQYF.

The CDR3 nucleotides read TGTGCCAGCAGCTTGGGATCTAGCGGACCCTACAATGAGCAGTTCTTC. Encoded protein: CASSLGSSGPYNEQFF. The gene calls are TRBV5-6 and TRBJ2-1; 7 bases line up with TRBD2. Germline V lookup: CDR1 SGHDT, CDR2 YYEEEE. The length of the CDR3 is 16 residues. V shed 0 bases and J 2 bases; nucleotides not matched to a gene: 5.

The rearrangement links TRBV28 to TRBJ2-7; D may be TRBD1 (6 bases). Germline V gene data show CDR1 as MDHEN and CDR2 as SYDVKM. CDR3 length: 14 residues. Trimming shortened V by 3 bases and J by 2 bases, and 11 bases separated the two germline ends. The CDR3 DNA follows: TGTGCCAGCAGTTTTGAGGGACAAACCTACGAGCAGTACTTC. It is translated as CASSFEGQTYEQYF.

A single count supports this clone. J is TRBJ2-1 and V is TRBV15, with 14 bases lining up with TRBD2. Germline V CDR1 and CDR2: LNHNV, YYDKDF (reference sequence). Germline trimming cut 5 bases from V and 9 bases from J; bases unmatched to any gene: 6. The CDR3 totals 15 residues. The CDR3 region is CATSQTSGRAGEQFF. The CDR3 DNA reads as TGTGCCACCAGCCAGACTAGCGGGAGGGCCGGTGAGCAGTTCTTC.

This clone was recorded a few times. The chain uses TRBV7-2 and TRBJ2-5; TRBD2 is a possible D gene (6 bases). The CDR3 is 13 residues long. Trimming cost V 3 bases and J 5 bases, with 10 bases left between them. In germline, CDR1 is SGHTA, CDR2 FQGNSA. CDR3 coding DNA: TGTGCCAGCAGCTTGACTAGATACGAGACCCAGTACTTC. Translation gives CASSLTRYETQYF.

In regard to this clone: This specimen includes other DNA sequences encoding the same CDR3. V and J are TRBV9 and TRBJ2-7; D is tentatively TRBD1 or TRBD2 (6 bases each). Germline V gene lookup returns CDR1 SGDLS and CDR2 YYNGEE. The CDR3 spans 14 residues. V shed 0 bases and J shed 2 bases, with 9 bases lying between them. CDR3 sequence (DNA): TGTGCCAGCAGCGTAGGTCGGGGGCCCTACGAGCAGTACTTC. This sequence encodes CASSVGRGPYEQYF.

The CDR3 reads CASSPRGLAGVNEQFF. For the CDR3, the DNA is TGTGCCAGCAGCCCCCGCGGACTAGCGGGAGTCAATGAGCAGTTCTTC. This chain joins TRBV7-9 and TRBJ2-1, with 13 bases lining up with TRBD2. J was trimmed by 6 bases and V by 5 bases; bases with no gene match: 7. CDR3 length: 16 amino acids. CDR1 is SEHNR, CDR2 FQNEAQ, per germline (reference sequence).

This clone has just one count. The rearrangement joins TRBV18 to TRBJ2-2; the match to TRBD1 covers 9 bases. Per the germline V gene, CDR1 is KGHSH and CDR2 is LQKENI. The trim removed 3 bases at V and 2 bases at J, leaving 4 bases unmatched. The length of the CDR3 is 16 residues. The DNA for the CDR3 is TGTGCCAGCTCACCCGGACAGGGGAGTAACACCGGGGAGCTGTTTTTT. Translation gives CASSPGQGSNTGELFF.

V gene TRBV6-6 combines with J gene TRBJ2-2, with D uncertain. V gave up 6 bases and J gave up 2 bases, with 7 bases separating them. Germline V gene lookup returns CDR1 MNHNY and CDR2 SVGAGI (reference sequence). The CDR3 runs 13 residues. Written as DNA, the CDR3 is TGTGCCAGCAGACCTCTAAACACCGGGGAGCTGTTTTTT. Translating gives CASRPLNTGELFF.

The J gene is TRBJ1-1, the V gene TRBV29-1; D remains unclear. Germline V lookup: CDR1 SQVTM, CDR2 ANQGSEA. Trimming removed 5 bases from V and 4 bases from J, with 14 bases in between. The CDR3 extends over 13 amino acids. The CDR3 sequence is CSVLKPLFTEAFF. The CDR3 DNA reads TGCAGCGTTCTCAAACCGCTTTTCACTGAAGCTTTCTTT.

This chain joins TRBV30 and TRBJ2-1; 7 nucleotides line up with TRBD2. The junction had 7 bases not matched to a gene; V was cut back by 4 bases and J by 4 bases. Germline V gene data show CDR1 as GTSNPN and CDR2 as SVGIG (reference sequence). CDR3 length equals 14 residues. The CDR3, as DNA: TGTGCCTGGACTAGGCTAGCGGAATACAATGAGCAGTTCTTC. Encoded protein: CAWTRLAEYNEQFF.

The V call is TRBV5-4, the J call TRBJ1-3; the D gene is possibly TRBD1 (6 bases). The CDR3 is 14 amino acids. The germline gives CDR1 SGHNT, CDR2 YYREEE (reference sequence). Trimming took 1 base from V and 2 from J, leaving 7 bases between them. CDR3 bases: TGTGCCAGCAGCTTGACAGGGACTGGAAACACCATATATTTT. The encoded protein is CASSLTGTGNTIYF.

This clone has only a few counts. This rearrangement joins TRBV5-1 to TRBJ1-4; 11 positions agree with TRBD1. The germline CDR1 and CDR2 sequences are SGHRS and YFSETQ. The CDR3 spans 15 residues. V gave up 5 bases and J gave up 6 bases; unmatched junction bases: 6. The DNA of the CDR3 is TGCGCCAGCAGTTCCGGGACAGGGGGAGATGAAAAACTGTTTTTT. This gives the protein CASSSGTGGDEKLFF.

The chain has TRBV28 and TRBJ1-2; D gene uncertain. This CDR3 has 13 residues. The germline V gene encodes CDR1 MDHEN and CDR2 SYDVKM. V shed 8 bases and J shed 4 bases, with 14 bases lying between them. The CDR3 here is CASSYPSGYGYTF. Here the CDR3 DNA reads TGTGCCAGCTCATACCCAAGCGGCTATGGCTACACCTTC.

Note on this clone: Other DNA sequences in this specimen translate into the identical CDR3. V gene TRBV6-1 combines with J gene TRBJ1-2; 7 bases line up with TRBD1. The length of the CDR3 is 14 residues. CDR1 and CDR2 (germline): MNHNS, SASEGT. The junction had 2 bases not matched to a gene; V was cut back by 0 bases and J by 4 bases. The CDR3 spells CASSEADRFYGYTF. Written as DNA, the CDR3 is TGTGCCAGCAGTGAAGCGGACAGGTTCTATGGCTACACCTTC.

This rearrangement joins TRBV7-9 to TRBJ2-1; 12 bases map to TRBD2. CDR1 and CDR2 (germline): SEHNR, FQNEAQ (reference sequence). V was clipped by 3 bases and J by 7 bases; unmatched bases: 7. The CDR3 spans 16 residues. CDR3 region: CASSLRLAGVQNEQFF. CDR3 sequence (DNA): TGTGCCAGCAGCTTGCGACTAGCGGGGGTACAGAATGAGCAGTTCTTC.

This chain links TRBV27 with TRBJ2-1, with TRBD2 identical over 11 bases. Per germline, CDR1 MNHEY and CDR2 SMNVEV (reference sequence). The CDR3 sequence is 15 residues long. V lost 5 bases to trimming and J lost 6 bases; unmatched junction nucleotides: 6. The CDR3 DNA reads as TGTGCCAGCAGTAGGGGGGGACTAGCGGCCAATGAGCAGTTCTTC. Its translation is CASSRGGLAANEQFF.

The chain employs TRBV28 and TRBJ2-1, with D possibly matching TRBD1 (7 bases). V was shortened by 6 bases and J by 9 bases, with 18 bases between the two germline ends. This CDR3 comprises 14 residues. The germline V gene encodes CDR1 MDHEN and CDR2 SYDVKM. The chain's CDR3 is CASRGQGGMSEQFF. The CDR3, as DNA: TGTGCCAGCAGGGGCCAGGGGGGAATGAGTGAGCAGTTCTTC.

This rearrangement joins TRBV27 to TRBJ1-5; D remains unclear. Germline-derived CDR1 and CDR2 are MNHEY and SMNVEV (reference sequence). This CDR3 has 12 residues. Between the trimmed V and J ends, which lost 10 bases and 11 bases, there was a span of 18 bases. The CDR3: CANGRLPLSQHF. The CDR3 coding sequence is TGTGCCAACGGAAGACTCCCCCTATCCCAGCATTTT.

V gene TRBV29-1 combines with J gene TRBJ2-1, with no clear D. The CDR3 totals 12 residues. Trimming took 5 bases from V and 6 from J, leaving 11 bases between them. Per germline, CDR1 SQVTM and CDR2 ANQGSEA. CDR3 in amino acids: CSVMAELNEQFF. The CDR3 nucleotides read TGCAGCGTTATGGCAGAACTCAATGAGCAGTTCTTC.

The J gene is TRBJ2-1, the V gene TRBV7-9; TRBD2 agrees at 9 bases. V shed 5 bases, J shed 1 base, and the junction held 15 bases outside the gene matches. In germline, CDR1 is SEHNR, CDR2 FQNEAQ (reference sequence). This CDR3 comprises 19 residues. The CDR3 DNA reads as TGTGCCAGCAGCCCCAAACTGGGCGGGAGGGCCTTATCCTACAATGAGCAGTTCTTC. Its translation: CASSPKLGGRALSYNEQFF.

The V and J genes are TRBV6-1 and TRBJ1-6; tentative D call: TRBD1 (5 bases). CDR1 MNHNS and CDR2 SASEGT come from the germline V gene. The CDR3 runs to 14 residues. V was cut by 5 bases and J by 10 bases, with 15 bases left in between. The CDR3 region has the DNA TGTGCCAGCAGTAGGGACGTTTCCTACTCACCCCTCCACTTT. This sequence encodes CASSRDVSYSPLHF.